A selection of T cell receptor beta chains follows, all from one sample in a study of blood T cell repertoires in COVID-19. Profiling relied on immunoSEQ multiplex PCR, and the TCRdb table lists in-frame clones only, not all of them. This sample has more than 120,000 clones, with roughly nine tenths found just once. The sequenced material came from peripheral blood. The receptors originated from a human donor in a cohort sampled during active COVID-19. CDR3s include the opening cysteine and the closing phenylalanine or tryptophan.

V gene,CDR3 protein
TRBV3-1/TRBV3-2,CASSQTLRGTDTQYF
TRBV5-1,CASSLSGGALQETQYF
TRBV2,CASSDSLRITDTQYF
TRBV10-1,CASSESERGTYDTGELFF
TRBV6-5,CASTGTGRNTIYF
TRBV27,CASQDRVNEKLFF
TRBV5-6,CASSELNTRYEQYF
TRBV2,CASEWGADYGYTF
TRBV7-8,CASIPRTATEAFF
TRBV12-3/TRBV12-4,CASAGYSGNTIYF
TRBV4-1,CASSQGYDYGYTF
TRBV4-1,CASSPKQLAGGGVNEQFF
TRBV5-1,CASSSLQDRGTDTQYF
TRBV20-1,CSASNTYGYTF
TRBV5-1,CASSLDSYSFEQYF
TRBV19,CASSIGSGVSTDTQYF
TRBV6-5,CATGTGAHEQYF
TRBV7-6,CASSLGTGGDQPQHF
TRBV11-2,CASSLGRGQGGKNEQFF
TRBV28,CASSSGGSYEQYF
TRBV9,CASSAGQGANYGYTF
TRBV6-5,CASSFRGGVEAFF